The subject of this entry is one T cell receptor (beta chain). These data belong to a study of cytomegalovirus exposure and HLA in healthy donors. With 3 bases clipped from V and 2 bases from J, the junction kept 6 bases outside the gene matches. This CDR3 comprises 18 residues. Germline V gene sequence: CDR1 KGHSH, CDR2 LQKENI. Sequencing used immunoSEQ multiplex PCR; TCRdb keeps in-frame clones, though not all of them. Of fewer than 200,000 clones in the sample, 86% are singletons; the top ten hold 7.2%. Sequenced: PBMCs. V gene TRBV18 combines with J gene TRBJ2-3, with 15 bases fitting TRBD2. This TCR derives from a young man in good health and CMV-seropositive. CDR3 loop: CASSPPGLAGGFTDTQYF. CDR3 DNA: TGTGCCAGCTCACCGCCGGGACTAGCGGGGGGCTTCACAGATACGCAGTATTTT.